The present entry profiles one TCR beta chain with its context. What it binds is not known. This entry is derived from a study of T cell repertoires in ileal Crohn's disease. The overall study: At surgery, 30% to 40% of patients smoked, with median disease duration approximately 7.3 years. Whole-study findings and limits: Compared with CD4 T cells, sorted CD8 cells carried more expanded clones.

Adults with ileal or ileocolonic Crohn's disease and an indication for resection were eligible. The CDR3 is 14 residues long. Trimming pared 4 bases from V and 5 bases from J, leaving 15 bases between. Germline V lookup: CDR1 SGHRS, CDR2 YFSETQ. The data were produced by immunoSEQ multiplex PCR, yet TCRdb's version contains in-frame clones alone and is incomplete. The sample includes 13,000 to 15,000 clones, about 85% of them seen just once. Sequencing was done on a sample of ileal tissue. V gene TRBV5-1 combines with J gene TRBJ1-1; D perhaps matches TRBD1 (6 bases). The origin of this receptor is an adult with Crohn's disease. The CDR3 DNA is TGCGCCAGCAGCACCCGGGGGGGCGCGACTGAAGCTTTCTTT. Its protein product is CASSTRGGATEAFF.